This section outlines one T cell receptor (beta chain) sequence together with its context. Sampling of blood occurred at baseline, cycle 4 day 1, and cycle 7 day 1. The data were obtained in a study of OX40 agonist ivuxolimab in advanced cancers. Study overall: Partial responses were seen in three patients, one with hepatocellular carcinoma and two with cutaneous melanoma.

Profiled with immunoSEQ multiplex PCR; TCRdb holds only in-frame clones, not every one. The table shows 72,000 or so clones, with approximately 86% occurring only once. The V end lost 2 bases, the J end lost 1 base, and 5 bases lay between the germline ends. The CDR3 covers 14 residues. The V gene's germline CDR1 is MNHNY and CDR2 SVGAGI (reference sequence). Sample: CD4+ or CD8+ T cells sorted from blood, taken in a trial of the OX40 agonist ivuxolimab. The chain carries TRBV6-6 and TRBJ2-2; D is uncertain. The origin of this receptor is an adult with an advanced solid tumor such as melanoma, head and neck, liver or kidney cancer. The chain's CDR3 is CASSYGGNTGELFF. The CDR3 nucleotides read TGTGCCAGCAGTTACGGTGGGAACACCGGGGAGCTGTTTTTT.